This T cell receptor beta chain was recorded in a study of blood T cell repertoires in COVID-19. Study details: Acute and convalescent COVID-19 specimens originated in the United States, Italy and Spain.

It was during active infection that Seattle patients were enrolled and then longitudinally followed. Authors' data handling: Amplifying reference gene primers gave estimates of nucleated cell counts. The assay was immunoSEQ multiplex PCR, and TCRdb's table has in-frame clones only and misses some. D and trimming were read from the DNA, whereas the V and J calls and clone size are those reported in that table. Of about 180,000 clones listed, 80% to 85% were seen once; the top ten hold 12%. Germline V lookup: CDR1 SGHDN, CDR2 FVKESK. The trim removed 4 bases at V and 7 bases at J, leaving 10 bases unmatched. This CDR3 spans 16 amino acids.

This chain joins TRBV14 and TRBJ2-1; 10 bases agree with TRBD2. The sample was peripheral blood. The clonotype comes from a woman of 80 years or more with COVID-19, enrolled during active disease. CDR3 nucleotides: TGTGCCAGCAGCCCGGTCCCACTAGCGGGATGGAATGAGCAGTTCTTC. It is translated as CASSPVPLAGWNEQFF.